The 10 T cell receptor beta chains given below trace back to one sample, sequenced in a study of prognosis after radiotherapy for stage I lung cancer. Starting from genomic DNA, TCR beta CDR3 was amplified through two-round multiplex PCR. First-round PCR, the initial amplification, used primers specific to each TRBV and TRBJ gene. Using its own MiXCR run on the multiplex PCR reads, TCRdb lists one record per CDR3 protein. Altogether some 14,000 distinct CDR3 sequences are present, roughly a third being singletons, with the ten largest covering roughly two fifths. This sample comprised PBMCs, obtained before or after stereotactic body radiation therapy (not recorded which). The source of these receptors is a donor aged 50 or older with non-small cell lung cancer.

A word on this clonotype: The junction does not match germline at one end; this may be a read error. This sequence joins TRBV5-8 and TRBJ2-7; D is possibly TRBD2 (5 bases). The CDR3 loop spans 15 amino acids. Looked up from germline, CDR1 is SGHTS and CDR2 is YDEGEE. For the CDR3, the DNA is TGTGCGAGCAGCTTGAGGCGGAGCGGCGCCTACGAGCAGTACTTC. This sequence encodes CASSLRRSGAYEQYF.

Many counts were recorded for this clonotype. The genes are TRBV5-4 and TRBJ1-2, with D possibly being TRBD1 (6 bases). Between the trimmed V and J ends, which lost 0 bases and 3 bases, there was a span of 15 bases. Looked up from germline, CDR1 is SGHNT and CDR2 is YYREEE (reference sequence). The CDR3 sequence is 16 residues long. CDR3 DNA sequence: TGTGCCAGCAGCTTGGGCAGGGGCACTTGGGACTATGGCTACACCTTC. Amino acid sequence: CASSLGRGTWDYGYTF.

This clonotype was observed many times. The rearrangement uses TRBV10-2 and TRBJ2-1; D is undetermined. The CDR3 covers 11 residues. With 2 bases removed from V and 7 bases from J, the gap between germline ends came to 3 bases. Germline V gene lookup returns CDR1 WSHSY and CDR2 SAAADI. CDR3 protein: CASSEGNEQFF. CDR3 in DNA: TGCGCCAGCAGTGAGGGGAATGAGCAGTTCTTC.

This clonotype was found many times. The chain has TRBV18 and TRBJ1-1; 10 positions agree with TRBD1. J lost 1 base, V lost 4 bases, and 9 bases had no gene match. Germline V gene lookup returns CDR1 KGHSH and CDR2 LQKENI. This CDR3 contains 17 residues. The DNA for the CDR3 is TGTGCCAGCTCACAAGTCCCGGGACAGGGGAGGAACACTGAAGCTTTCTTT. As protein: CASSQVPGQGRNTEAFF.

In its sample, this clonotype was seen many times. The genes are TRBV7-2 and TRBJ1-2; 8 positions match TRBD1. Germline lookup yields CDR1 SGHTA and CDR2 FQGNSA. The CDR3 loop spans 16 amino acids. Trimming took 1 base from V and 5 from J; bases not matched to a gene: 9. CDR3 sequence: CASSLGTYRGGYGYTF. In DNA, the CDR3 is TGTGCCAGCAGCTTAGGAACTTACAGGGGGGGTTATGGCTACACCTTC.

This clonotype was seen repeatedly, ten times or more. V is TRBV2 and J is TRBJ1-2; D gene uncertain. From germline, CDR1 is SNHLY and CDR2 FYNNEI. V was trimmed by 10 bases and J by 7 bases, leaving 16 bases between them. This CDR3 is 12 amino acids long. The CDR3 DNA is TGTGCCATCTACACCAACTTGGGTGGCTACACCTTC. The encoded protein is CAIYTNLGGYTF.

Of note for this clonotype: A read error is likely here: a far larger clone is one base away. The chain has TRBV6-4 and TRBJ2-1, with D possibly TRBD1 on 6 matching bases. The V gene lost 10 bases and the J gene lost 6 bases, with 25 bases spanning the gap. The CDR3 covers 16 residues. In germline, CDR1 is MRHNA, CDR2 SNTAGT. Written as DNA, the CDR3 is TGTGCCACCAGCGACTCAGGTGGGGGCAAGTCCAATGAGCAGTTCTTC. Residues: CATSDSGGGKSNEQFF.

This clonotype was seen many times. The chain uses TRBV5-8 and TRBJ2-1; 8 bases are a match to TRBD1. Trimming took 3 bases from V and 9 from J; bases not matched to a gene: 11. The length of the CDR3 is 15 residues. Germline CDR1 SGHTS, CDR2 YDEGEE. The CDR3 region is CASSSRGATGVEQFF. The CDR3 nucleotides are TGTGCCAGCAGCTCCAGGGGCGCGACAGGGGTTGAGCAGTTCTTC.

Regarding this clonotype: A much bigger clone sits one base away, suggesting this may be a read error. V gene TRBV7-9 combines with J gene TRBJ1-1; a weak D match, TRBD1 (6 bases). Trimming took off 10 bases at V and 10 bases at J, with 19 bases between the two ends. This CDR3 has 12 amino acids. Germline V gene data show CDR1 as SEHNR and CDR2 as FQNEAQ (reference sequence). In nucleotides, the CDR3 is TGTGCCATCAGATCCATGGCAGGGGCAGCTTTCTTT. It is translated as CAIRSMAGAAFF.

V gene TRBV19 combines with J gene TRBJ1-2; 9 bases fit TRBD1. V lost 5 bases, J lost 7 bases, and 14 bases stayed unmatched. This CDR3 region has 16 residues. Germline CDR1 is LNHDA and CDR2 is SQIVND (reference sequence). Here the CDR3 reads CASSLAGTGKSGGYTF. For the CDR3, the DNA is TGTGCCAGTAGTCTCGCCGGGACAGGGAAGTCGGGTGGCTACACCTTC.